This T cell receptor (beta chain) originates from a study of blood T cell repertoires in COVID-19 (dated by TCRdb to 2019 to 2021). Concerning the study at large: Collaborator samples came from the United States, Italy and Spain and covered acute and convalescent phases of COVID-19. A freely available public database, intended as a resource for researchers studying the immune response to SARS-CoV-2, is where the repertoires were released. The material from the prospective study consisted of cDNA or gDNA derived from T cells, B-cell-depleted T cells, or PBMCs. HLA class I and class II types, where available, came from metadata supplied by the sample provider rather than from assay-based typing. Samples were obtained from the ongoing ImmuneRACE study (first 160 participants) and from about 1,300 subjects provided by 6 global collaborators. Subjects who had been exposed to COVID-19, were actively infected with it, or had recovered from it provided the deeply sampled blood TCRbeta repertoires that made up the dataset. A de-identified subject ID, COVID-19 status, age in years and sex were almost always included in the sample metadata.

Enrolling through a virtual design, the prospective study's participants ranged in age from roughly 18 to 95 years and lived across 24 United States geographic areas. Cohort assignment in the prospective study relied on participant-reported clinical history from a screening survey and a study questionnaire. Recovered participants in ImmuneRACE Cohort 3 were defined by two consecutive negative NP/OP PCR tests, clearance by a healthcare professional, or resolution of symptoms. Each participant in the prospective study had whole blood, serum and a nasopharyngeal or oropharyngeal swab collected by mobile phlebotomists. Over an approximately 2-month period, participants in the prospective study had the option of providing additional blood draws and questionnaires. Blood samples from the prospective study were shipped frozen or at room temperature prior to DNA extraction. TCRbeta CDR3 regions were amplified from genomic DNA by means of the immunoSEQ Assay, a bias-controlled multiplex PCR. As for how the authors treated the data: The number of nucleated cells in each sample was estimated by amplification of reference gene primers within the assay. To quantify the absolute abundance of each unique TCRbeta CDR3 rearrangement, sequence reads were collapsed and filtered. For each sample, productive Simpson clonality was calculated as the square root of Simpson's diversity index over productive rearrangements. TCRdb took over this immuneACCESS table, retaining in-frame rearrangements with V and J assigned. Such tables are incomplete; in checked studies, under half of the missing clones stem from an unresolved V gene, and the remainder is unexplained. That table is the source of V, J and clone size, and D and trimming were worked out from the DNA. This sample is represented by some 350,000 clones; more than 80% of them were singletons. Around 1% of the sample rests with the top ten.

Overall results and qualifications from the work: The quantity of clinical and demographic metadata differed by source and by participant and was supplied without curation.

Concerning this clone: Its antigen remains unidentified. One base away there is no much larger clone; base qualities are not given.

V is reduced by 5 bases and J by 7 bases, leaving a spacing of 12 bases between them. CDR1 and CDR2, per the germline V gene, are SQVTM and ANQGSEA. Inclusive of the bounding cysteine and phenylalanine, the CDR3 is 13 residues long. CDR3 DNA is the only sequence kept; it has 39 bases, read in frame from the first base. This clonotype originated in a man aged 18 to 29 who had recovered from COVID-19. The sequenced sample consisted of PBMCs or T cells enriched from blood (not recorded which). In this chain, TRBV29-1 is recombined with TRBJ1-6, with a weak D call of TRBD1 (6 bases match). In nucleotide form, the sequence is TGCAGCGTTCTACAGGGCCAGAATTCACCCCTCCACTTT. Translated, this gives CSVLQGQNSPLHF.